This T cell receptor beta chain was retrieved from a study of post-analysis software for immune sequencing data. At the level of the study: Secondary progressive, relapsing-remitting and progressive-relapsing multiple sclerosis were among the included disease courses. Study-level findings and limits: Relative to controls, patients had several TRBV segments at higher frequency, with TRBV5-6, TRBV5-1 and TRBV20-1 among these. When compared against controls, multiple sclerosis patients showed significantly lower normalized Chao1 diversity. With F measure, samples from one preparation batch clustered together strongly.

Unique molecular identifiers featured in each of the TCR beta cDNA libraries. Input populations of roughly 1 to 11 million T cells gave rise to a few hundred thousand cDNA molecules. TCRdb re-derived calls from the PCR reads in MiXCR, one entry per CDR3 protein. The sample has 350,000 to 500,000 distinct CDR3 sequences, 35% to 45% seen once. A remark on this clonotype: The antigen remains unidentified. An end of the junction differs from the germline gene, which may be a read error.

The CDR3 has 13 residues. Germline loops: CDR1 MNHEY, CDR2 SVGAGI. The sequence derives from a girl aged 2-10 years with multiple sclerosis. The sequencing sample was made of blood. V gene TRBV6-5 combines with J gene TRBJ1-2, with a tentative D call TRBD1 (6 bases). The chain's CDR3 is CASSKPTGNGYTF. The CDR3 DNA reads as TGCGCCAGCAGTAAACCCACAGGGAATGGCTACACCTTC.